This T cell receptor (beta chain) was obtained from a study of T cell clones after liver transplantation. On the study more broadly: Post-transplant blood was tracked for graft-donor-reactive T cell clones identified in a pre-transplant mixed lymphocyte reaction. Graft-donor-reactive sequences were compared with third-party-reactive TCRbeta sequences from pre-transplant mixed lymphocyte reactions.

V lost 0 bases, J lost 1 base, and 6 bases stayed unmatched. The CDR3 extends over 16 amino acids. Germline loops: CDR1 SGHRS, CDR2 YFSETQ. Thawed unstimulated PBMCs were FACS-sorted by CD3, CD4 and CD8 into two populations. The protocol was immunoSEQ multiplex PCR, while the TCRdb copy is restricted to in-frame clones and leaves out a portion. Of 70,000 to 85,000 clones listed, 80% are singletons. The chain links TRBV5-1 to TRBJ1-1; 7 bases are a match to TRBD1. The sample consisted of CD4+ T cells from blood, taken before liver transplant. The clonotype originates from a human donor who received a liver transplant. Here the CDR3 reads CASSLETGASNTEAFF. The CDR3 DNA reads as TGCGCCAGCAGCTTGGAAACAGGGGCTTCGAACACTGAAGCTTTCTTT. Full variable domain (missing parts from reference TRBV5-1 and TRBJ1-1): KAGVTQTPRYLIKTRGQQVTLSCSPISGHRSVSWYQQTPGQGLQFLFEYFSETQRNKGNFPGRFSGRQFSNSRSEMNVSTLELGDSALYLCASSLETGASNTEAFFGQGTRLTVV.